The present TCR beta chain was sequenced within a study of blood T cell repertoires in COVID-19 (dated by TCRdb to the early 2020s). In the study overall: Samples covering the acute and convalescent phases of COVID-19 were provided by collaborators in the United States, Italy and Spain. The material from the prospective study consisted of cDNA or gDNA derived from T cells, B-cell-depleted T cells, or PBMCs. The dataset comprised deeply sampled blood TCRbeta repertoires from subjects exposed to, actively infected with, or recovered from COVID-19. The repertoires were released in a freely available public database meant as a resource for research on the immune response to SARS-CoV-2. The samples were drawn from two sources: the first 160 participants of the ongoing ImmuneRACE study, and approximately 1,300 subjects contributed by 6 global collaborators. Nearly every sample came with metadata listing a de-identified subject ID, COVID-19 status, age in years and sex. Where available, HLA class I and class II types were obtained from metadata supplied by the sample provider rather than from assay-based typing.

A word on this clone: Its antigen is still unknown. Base qualities are not at hand, and no much larger clone is one base apart.

TCRbeta CDR3 regions were amplified from genomic DNA by means of the immunoSEQ Assay, a bias-controlled multiplex PCR. The study's processing was this. Nucleated cell counts per sample were estimated from amplification of reference gene primers within the assay. To quantify the absolute abundance of each unique TCRbeta CDR3 rearrangement, sequence reads were collapsed and filtered. For each sample, productive Simpson clonality was calculated by taking the square root of Simpson's diversity index across productive rearrangements. As stored in TCRdb, this immuneACCESS dataset retains in-frame rearrangements with V and J assigned. A fraction of the clones does not appear; measured against another copy, unresolved V genes explain less than half of the discrepancy, and the remainder lacks a known reason. V and J calls and clone size come straight from that table; D and trimming were deduced from the DNA. The sample has 200,000 or so clones on record, over 75% of them singletons. Around 3.7% of the sample is in the top ten clones.

In the prospective study, participants were 18 to 89 years old, resided in under 30 geographic areas of the United States, and were enrolled through a virtual design. Cohort assignment in the prospective study relied on participant-reported clinical history from a screening survey and a study questionnaire. Exposed participants had been in contact, within 2 weeks of entering the study, with a person who had a PCR-confirmed or clinician-diagnosed case of COVID-19. In the prospective study, whole blood, serum and a nasopharyngeal or oropharyngeal swab were collected from each participant by mobile phlebotomists. Over an approximately two-month period, participants in the prospective study had the option of providing additional blood draws and questionnaires. Prospective study blood samples were shipped either frozen or at room temperature before DNA extraction. The germline V gene provides CDR1 SNHLY and CDR2 FYNNEI. From its cysteine to its phenylalanine, the CDR3 spans 14 amino acids. This entry keeps only the CDR3 DNA: 42 bases, framed from base 1. Cut back by 9 bases and 4 bases, the V and J ends lie 16 bases apart.

The study at large found these results: The quantity of clinical and demographic metadata differed by source and by participant and was supplied without curation.

Recombination connected TRBV2 to TRBJ1-5; no confident D gene assignment can be made. The material sequenced was PBMCs or T cells enriched from blood (not recorded which). The receptor's source is a woman aged 25 to 45 who had been exposed to COVID-19. The nucleotide sequence is given as TGTGCCAGTCGGTGGAGGGCCGCTAATCAGCCCCAGCATTTT. This encodes CASRWRAANQPQHF.